The 9 T cell receptor beta chains reported below all come from one sample, sequenced in a study of T cells in Graves' hyperthyroidism and ophthalmopathy. Amplification yielded TCR beta CDR3 regions, with RNA transcripts as the source. A set of HTBI primers served as the primers for a first-round RT-PCR of the TCR CDR3. TCRdb re-analysed the multiplex PCR reads in MiXCR, keeping a single row per CDR3 protein. The sample holds 700,000 or so distinct CDR3 sequences, 15% to 20% seen once. Sequencing used blood. These receptors were collected from a man between 18 and 35 years old with Graves' hyperthyroidism.

The table lists this clonotype with a few counts. This rearrangement joins TRBV30 to TRBJ1-1; TRBD1 matches at 7 bases. The CDR3 runs to 13 residues. Trimming removed 7 bases from V and 4 bases from J; junction bases left unmatched: 9. Germline lookup yields CDR1 GTSNPN and CDR2 SVGIG (reference sequence). The CDR3 protein is CASPRQGGTEAFF. The CDR3 nucleotides read TGTGCCTCCCCTCGACAGGGCGGCACTGAAGCTTTCTTT. Complete variable domain (other parts from reference TRBV30 and TRBJ1-1): SQTIHQWPATLVQPVGSPLSLECTVEGTSNPNLYWYRQAAGRGLQLLFYSVGIGQISSEVPQNLSASRPQDRQFILSSKKLLLSDSGFYLCASPRQGGTEAFFGQGTRLTVV.

This clonotype occurred many times. This chain uses TRBV20-1 with TRBJ2-3; the match to TRBD2 covers 7 bases. V dropped 0 bases and J dropped 6; count of bases not matched to a gene: 12. The germline CDR1 and CDR2 sequences are DFQATT and SNEGSKA (reference sequence). The CDR3 is 16 amino acids. CDR3 amino acids: CSARDDDSGPSDTQYF. The CDR3 bases are TGCAGTGCTAGAGATGATGATAGCGGGCCCAGCGATACGCAGTATTTT.

The sample holds a few counts of this clonotype. V usage is TRBV25-1 and J usage is TRBJ2-3, with a weak D call TRBD1 (6 bases). The CDR3 contains 15 residues. Germline V gene data show CDR1 as MGHDK and CDR2 as SYGVNS. Trimming took 3 bases from V and 5 from J, leaving 15 bases between them. CDR3 in DNA: TGTGCCAGCAGTGACCCCAGGGGAGCAGGAGATACGCAGTATTTT. Protein sequence: CASSDPRGAGDTQYF.

This clonotype was counted a few times. This chain joins TRBV10-3 and TRBJ1-1; D is ambiguous. Germline V CDR1 and CDR2: ENHRY, SYGVKD. Trimming stripped 6 bases from V and 3 bases from J, with 11 bases between. The CDR3 runs to 13 residues. Written as DNA, the CDR3 is TGTGCCATCAGCAGTACGGGAGACACTGAAGCTTTCTTT. Amino acids: CAISSTGDTEAFF.

This clonotype showed up just a few times. The chain has TRBV6-5 and TRBJ1-2; TRBD1 matches 8 bases. The CDR3 consists of 15 residues. The V segment lost 0 bases and the J segment 8 bases; nucleotides outside the gene matches: 8. CDR1 MNHEY and CDR2 SVGAGI come from the germline V gene. CDR3 sequence reads: CASSYSIRGTGGYTF. CDR3 DNA sequence: TGTGCCAGCAGTTACTCGATAAGAGGGACAGGAGGCTACACCTTC.

This chain links TRBV10-2 with TRBJ1-1; D gene uncertain. V shed 10 bases and J shed 1 base, with 13 bases lying between them. Looked up from germline, CDR1 is WSHSY and CDR2 is SAAADI. This CDR3 is 13 amino acids long. CDR3 region: CANRSSRNTEAFF. CDR3 in DNA: TGCGCCAACAGAAGTTCAAGGAACACTGAAGCTTTCTTT.

CDR3 sequence reads: CPQQGLFQPQHF. The CDR3 nucleotides read TGTCCCCAGCAGGGTTTATTTCAGCCCCAGCATTTT. The chain uses TRBV19 and TRBJ1-5, with D perhaps matching TRBD1 (5 bases). CDR3 length equals 12 residues. Germline loops: CDR1 LNHDA, CDR2 SQIVND (reference sequence). The complete variable domain, with remaining parts taken from reference TRBV19 and TRBJ1-5, reads DGGITQSPKYLFRKEGQNVTLSCEQNLNHDAMYWYRQDPGQGLRLIYYSQIVNDFQKGDIAEGYSVSREKKESFPLTVTSAQKNPTAFYLCPQQGLFQPQHFGDGTRLSIL.

This clonotype was seen a few times. The chain couples TRBV15 to TRBJ1-1, with D hard to call. CDR1 LNHNV and CDR2 YYDKDF come from the germline V gene (reference sequence). The CDR3 sequence is 14 residues long. V shed 0 bases and J shed 0 bases, with 5 bases lying between them. The CDR3 sequence is CATSRDRMNTEAFF. The CDR3, as DNA: TGTGCCACCAGCAGAGACAGGATGAACACTGAAGCTTTCTTT.

This chain connects TRBV6-4 to TRBJ1-3, with D tentatively TRBD1 (6 bases). The CDR3 covers 18 residues. The germline gives CDR1 MRHNA, CDR2 SNTAGT. The V and J ends lost 4 bases and 0 bases respectively, with 19 bases between them. CDR3 DNA: TGTGCCAGCAGTGCAGGGGTACCTCCAGGTTCCTCTGGAAACACCATATATTTT. It codes for CASSAGVPPGSSGNTIYF.